This T cell receptor (beta chain) derives from a study of cytomegalovirus exposure and HLA in healthy donors. This clone appeared once. With 60 Vbeta and 13 Jbeta primers, the PCR was carried out. Clones were sequenced by immunoSEQ multiplex PCR, and TCRdb holds only the in-frame ones, with some missing. The sample lists 150,000 to 170,000 clones; around 74% were seen once. The CDR3 runs 15 residues. Looked up from germline, CDR1 is LNHDA and CDR2 is SQIVND (reference sequence). Between the trimmed V and J ends, which lost 4 bases and 0 bases, there was a span of 12 bases. The sequence was collected from a man in his late teens or twenties in good health and CMV-seronegative. The genes are TRBV19 and TRBJ1-2; no clear D. The sample taken for sequencing was PBMCs. CDR3 nucleotide sequence: TGTGCCAGTAGTACCAGACGGGGAGCTAACTATGGCTACACCTTC. Translating it yields CASSTRRGANYGYTF.